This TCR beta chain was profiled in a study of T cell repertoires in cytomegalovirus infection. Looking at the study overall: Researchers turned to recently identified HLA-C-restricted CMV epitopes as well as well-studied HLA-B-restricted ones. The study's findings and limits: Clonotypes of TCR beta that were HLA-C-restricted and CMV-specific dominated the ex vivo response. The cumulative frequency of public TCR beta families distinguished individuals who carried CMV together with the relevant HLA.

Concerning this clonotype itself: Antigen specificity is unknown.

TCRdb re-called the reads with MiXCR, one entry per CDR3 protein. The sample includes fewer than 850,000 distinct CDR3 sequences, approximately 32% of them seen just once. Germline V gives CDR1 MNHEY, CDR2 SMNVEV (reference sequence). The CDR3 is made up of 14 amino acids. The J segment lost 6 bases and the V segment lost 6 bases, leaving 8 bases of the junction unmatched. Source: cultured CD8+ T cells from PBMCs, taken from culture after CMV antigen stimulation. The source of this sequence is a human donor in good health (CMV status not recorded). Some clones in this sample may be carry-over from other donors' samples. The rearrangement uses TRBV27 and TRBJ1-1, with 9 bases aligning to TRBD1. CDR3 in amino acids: CASSGQGKKAEAFF. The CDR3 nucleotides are TGTGCCAGCAGCGGACAGGGGAAAAAGGCTGAAGCTTTCTTT.